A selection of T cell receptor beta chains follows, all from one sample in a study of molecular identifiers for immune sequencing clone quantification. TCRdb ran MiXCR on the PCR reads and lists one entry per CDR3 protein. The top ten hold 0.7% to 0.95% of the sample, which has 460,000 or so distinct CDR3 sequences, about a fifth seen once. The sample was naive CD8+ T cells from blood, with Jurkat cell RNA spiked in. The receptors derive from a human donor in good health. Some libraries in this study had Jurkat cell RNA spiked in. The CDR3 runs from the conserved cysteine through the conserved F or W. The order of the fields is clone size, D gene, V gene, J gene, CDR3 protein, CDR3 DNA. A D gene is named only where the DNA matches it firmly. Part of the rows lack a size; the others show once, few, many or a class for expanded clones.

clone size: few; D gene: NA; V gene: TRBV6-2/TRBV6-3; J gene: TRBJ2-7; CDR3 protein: CASSYPSIRDGDTYEQYF; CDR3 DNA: TGTGCCAGCAGTTACCCCAGTATCCGGGACGGTGATACCTACGAGCAGTACTTC
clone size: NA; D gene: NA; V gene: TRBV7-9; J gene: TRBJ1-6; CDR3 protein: CASSGGPSSYNSPLHF; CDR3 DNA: TGTGCCAGCAGTGGGGGGCCAAGCTCCTATAATTCACCCCTCCACTTT
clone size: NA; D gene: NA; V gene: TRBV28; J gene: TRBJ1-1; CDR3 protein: CASSLPGVEAFF; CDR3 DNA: TGTGCCAGCAGTTTACCGGGGGTAGAAGCTTTCTTT
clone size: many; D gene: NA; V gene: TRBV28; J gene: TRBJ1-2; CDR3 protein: CASSLPQRGYGYTF; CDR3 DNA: TGTGCCAGCAGTTTACCCCAAAGGGGCTATGGCTACACCTTC
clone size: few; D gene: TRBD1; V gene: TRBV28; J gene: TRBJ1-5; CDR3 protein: CASSSRTGVQPQHF; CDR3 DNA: TGTGCCAGCAGCAGCAGGACAGGGGTTCAGCCCCAGCATTTT
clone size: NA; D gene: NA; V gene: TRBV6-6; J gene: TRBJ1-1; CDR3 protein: CASSSDVIEASTEAFF; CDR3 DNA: TGTGCCAGCAGTTCGGACGTAATCGAGGCGTCCACTGAAGCTTTCTTT
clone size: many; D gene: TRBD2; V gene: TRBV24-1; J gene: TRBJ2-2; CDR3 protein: CATSDLAGANTGELFF; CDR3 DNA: TGTGCCACCAGTGACCTAGCGGGAGCTAACACCGGGGAGCTGTTTTTT
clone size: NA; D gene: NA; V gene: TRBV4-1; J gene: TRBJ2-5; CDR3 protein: CASSLPDKTQYF; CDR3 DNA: TGCGCCAGCAGCCTTCCGGACAAGACCCAGTACTTC
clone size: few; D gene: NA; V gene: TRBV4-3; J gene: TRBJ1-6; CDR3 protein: CASSQDASSNGSPLHF; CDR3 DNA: TGCGCCAGCAGCCAAGATGCCTCTTCGAACGGATCACCCCTCCACTTT
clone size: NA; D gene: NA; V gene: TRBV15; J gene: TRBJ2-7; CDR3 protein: CATSKGGYEQYF; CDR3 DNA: TGTGCCACCAGCAAGGGTGGCTACGAGCAGTACTTC
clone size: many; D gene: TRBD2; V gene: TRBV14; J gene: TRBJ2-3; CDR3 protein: CASSQDWSLAGGWDTQYF; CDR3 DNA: TGTGCCAGCAGCCAAGATTGGTCCCTAGCGGGAGGCTGGGATACGCAGTATTTT
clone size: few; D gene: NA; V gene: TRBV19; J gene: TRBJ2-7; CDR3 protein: CASSFGSLREQYF; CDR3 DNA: TGTGCCAGTAGTTTCGGAAGTTTGCGCGAGCAGTACTTC
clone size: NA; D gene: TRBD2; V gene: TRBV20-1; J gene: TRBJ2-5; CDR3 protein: CSATANGLAGTEQETQYF; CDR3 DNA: TGCAGTGCCACGGCTAATGGACTAGCGGGAACAGAACAAGAGACCCAGTACTTC
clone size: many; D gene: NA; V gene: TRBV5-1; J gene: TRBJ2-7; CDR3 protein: CASSLGSLPYEQYF; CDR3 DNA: TGCGCCAGCAGCTTGGGGTCACTCCCCTACGAGCAGTACTTC
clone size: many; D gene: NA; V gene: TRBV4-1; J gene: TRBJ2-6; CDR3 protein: CASSQASIGANVLTF; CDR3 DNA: TGCGCCAGCAGCCAAGCCTCGATTGGGGCCAACGTCCTGACTTTC
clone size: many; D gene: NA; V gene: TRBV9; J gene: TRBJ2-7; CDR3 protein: CASSVDPSSYEQYF; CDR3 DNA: TGTGCCAGCAGCGTAGACCCCAGCTCCTACGAGCAGTACTTC
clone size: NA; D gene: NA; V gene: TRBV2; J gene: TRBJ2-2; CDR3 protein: CASSDDRVVAVNTGELFF; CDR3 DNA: TGTGCCAGCAGTGATGACCGAGTGGTAGCGGTAAACACCGGGGAGCTGTTTTTT
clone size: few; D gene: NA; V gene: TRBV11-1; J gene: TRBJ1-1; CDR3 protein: CASSRGAVVDTEAFF; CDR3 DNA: TGTGCCAGCAGCCGGGGGGCGGTGGTGGACACTGAAGCTTTCTTT
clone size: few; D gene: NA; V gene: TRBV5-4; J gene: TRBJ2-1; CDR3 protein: CASSLWGGGLGGHNEQFF; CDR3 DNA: TGTGCCAGCAGCTTGTGGGGTGGAGGACTAGGGGGGCACAATGAGCAGTTCTTC
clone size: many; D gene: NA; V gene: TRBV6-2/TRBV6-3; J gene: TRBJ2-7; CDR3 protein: CASTRGKEQYF; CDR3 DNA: TGTGCCAGCACCCGAGGGAAGGAGCAGTACTTC
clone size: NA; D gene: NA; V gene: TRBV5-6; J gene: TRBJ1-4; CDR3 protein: CASSDGYGTTLWGEKLFF; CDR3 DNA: TGTGCCAGCAGCGACGGATACGGGACAACGCTTTGGGGTGAAAAACTGTTTTTT
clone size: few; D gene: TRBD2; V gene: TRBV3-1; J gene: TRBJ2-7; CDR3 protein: CASSQSGGGYEQYF; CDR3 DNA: TGTGCCAGCAGCCAAAGCGGGGGGGGGTACGAGCAGTACTTC
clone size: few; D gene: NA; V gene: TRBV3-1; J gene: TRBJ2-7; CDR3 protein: CASSQASRDTYYYEQYF; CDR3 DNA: TGTGCCAGCAGCCAAGCATCGAGGGACACCTATTACTACGAGCAGTACTTC
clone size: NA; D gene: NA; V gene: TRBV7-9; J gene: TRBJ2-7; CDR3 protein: CASSLHDPYEQYF; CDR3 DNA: TGTGCCAGCAGCTTGCATGATCCGTACGAGCAGTACTTC
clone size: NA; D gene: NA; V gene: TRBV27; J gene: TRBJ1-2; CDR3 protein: CASSLRVTSVYGYTF; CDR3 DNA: TGTGCCAGCAGTTTAAGGGTCACAAGCGTCTATGGCTACACCTTC
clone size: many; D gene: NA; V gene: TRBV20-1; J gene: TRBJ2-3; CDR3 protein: CSARDEGLLDTQYF; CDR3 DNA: TGCAGTGCTAGAGATGAAGGGCTTTTAGATACGCAGTATTTT
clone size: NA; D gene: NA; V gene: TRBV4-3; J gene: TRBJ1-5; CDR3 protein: CASSHTRVRTDTQHF; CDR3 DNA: TGCGCCAGCAGCCATACAAGGGTTCGCACAGATACGCAGCATTTT
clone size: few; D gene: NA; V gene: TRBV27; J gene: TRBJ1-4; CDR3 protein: CASSLSGVGKLFF; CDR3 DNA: TGTGCCAGCAGTTTATCGGGGGTCGGGAAACTGTTTTTT
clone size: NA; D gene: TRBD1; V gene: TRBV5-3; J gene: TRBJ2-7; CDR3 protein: CASSRQTGDYEQYF; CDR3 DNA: TGTGCCAGCAGCCGGCAGACAGGGGATTACGAGCAGTACTTC
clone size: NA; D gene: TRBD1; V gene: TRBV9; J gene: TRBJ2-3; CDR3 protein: CASSSDRGADTQYF; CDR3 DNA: TGTGCCAGCAGCTCTGACAGGGGGGCAGATACGCAGTATTTT
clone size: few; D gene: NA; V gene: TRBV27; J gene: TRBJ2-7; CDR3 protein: CASTVVGGTGPYEQYF; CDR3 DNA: TGTGCCAGCACCGTAGTCGGGGGGACAGGACCCTACGAGCAGTACTTC
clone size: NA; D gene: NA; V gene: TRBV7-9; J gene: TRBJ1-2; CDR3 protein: CASGGGTRWNYGYTF; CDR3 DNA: TGTGCCAGCGGTGGGGGAACACGTTGGAACTATGGCTACACCTTC
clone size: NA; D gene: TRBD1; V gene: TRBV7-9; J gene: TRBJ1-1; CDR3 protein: CASSTQGATWAEAFF; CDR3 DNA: TGTGCCAGCAGCACACAGGGGGCGACCTGGGCTGAAGCTTTCTTT
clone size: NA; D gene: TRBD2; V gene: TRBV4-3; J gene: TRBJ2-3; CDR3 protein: CASSQDGPSGYTDTQYF; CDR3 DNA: TGCGCCAGCAGCCAAGATGGCCCTAGCGGCTACACAGATACGCAGTATTTT
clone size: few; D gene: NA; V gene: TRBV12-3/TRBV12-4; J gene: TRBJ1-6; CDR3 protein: CASTQKGGGDNSPLHF; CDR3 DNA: TGTGCCAGCACCCAGAAGGGGGGAGGGGATAATTCACCCCTCCACTTT
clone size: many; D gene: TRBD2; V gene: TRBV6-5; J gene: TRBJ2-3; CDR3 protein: CASSYAAGDEDTQYF; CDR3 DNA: TGTGCCAGCAGTTACGCAGCGGGGGACGAGGATACGCAGTATTTT
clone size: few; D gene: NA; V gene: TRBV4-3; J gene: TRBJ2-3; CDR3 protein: CASSPGLPLTDTQYF; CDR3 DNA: TGCGCCAGCAGCCCGGGCCTCCCCCTCACAGATACGCAGTATTTT
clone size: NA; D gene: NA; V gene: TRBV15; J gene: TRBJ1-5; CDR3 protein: CATSSAPGHLGGHKRPQHF; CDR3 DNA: TGTGCCACCAGCAGCGCCCCGGGCCACCTTGGCGGCCATAAGAGGCCCCAGCATTTT
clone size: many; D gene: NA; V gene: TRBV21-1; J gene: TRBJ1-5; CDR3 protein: CASSKTGCCNQPQHF; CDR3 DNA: TGTGCCAGCAGCAAGACAGGGTGCTGCAATCAGCCCCAGCATTTT
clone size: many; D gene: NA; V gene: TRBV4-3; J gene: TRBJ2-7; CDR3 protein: CASSPGKGSYEQYF; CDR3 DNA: TGCGCCAGCAGCCCCGGGAAGGGGTCCTACGAGCAGTACTTC
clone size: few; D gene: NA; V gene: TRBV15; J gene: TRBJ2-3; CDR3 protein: CATSRAGLSTDTQYF; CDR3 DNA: TGTGCCACCAGCAGAGCGGGCCTTAGCACAGATACGCAGTATTTT
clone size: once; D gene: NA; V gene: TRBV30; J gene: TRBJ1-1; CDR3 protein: CAWLWGGGTEAFF; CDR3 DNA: TGTGCCTGGCTTTGGGGGGGGGGCACTGAAGCTTTCTTT
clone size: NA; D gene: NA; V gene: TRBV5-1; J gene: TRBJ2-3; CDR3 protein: CASSLVSDTDTQCF; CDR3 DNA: TGCGCCAGCAGCTTGGTATCGGACACAGATACGCAGTGTTTT
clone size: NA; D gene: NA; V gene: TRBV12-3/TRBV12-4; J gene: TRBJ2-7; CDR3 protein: CASSHVTASSYEQYF; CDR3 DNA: TGTGCCAGCAGCCACGTGACAGCCAGCTCCTACGAGCAGTACTTC
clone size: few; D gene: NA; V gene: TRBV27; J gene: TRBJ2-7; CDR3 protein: CASSLSTQGYEQYF; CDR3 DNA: TGTGCCAGCAGTTTATCGACACAGGGCTACGAGCAGTACTTC
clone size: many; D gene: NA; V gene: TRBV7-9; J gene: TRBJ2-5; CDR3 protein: CASSLDPQETQYF; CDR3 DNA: TGTGCCAGCAGCTTAGACCCACAAGAGACCCAGTACTTC
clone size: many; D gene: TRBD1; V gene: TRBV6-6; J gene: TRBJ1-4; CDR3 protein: CASIPGTGLDEKLFF; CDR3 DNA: TGTGCCAGCATACCCGGGACAGGGTTAGATGAAAAACTGTTTTTT
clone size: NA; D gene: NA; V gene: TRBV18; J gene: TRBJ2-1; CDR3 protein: CASPPRDRSNEQFF; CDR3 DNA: TGTGCCAGCCCACCCCGGGACCGAAGCAATGAGCAGTTCTTC
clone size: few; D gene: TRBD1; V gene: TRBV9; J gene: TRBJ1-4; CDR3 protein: CASSRTGTENEKLFF; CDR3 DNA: TGTGCCAGCAGCCGCACCGGGACAGAGAATGAAAAACTGTTTTTT
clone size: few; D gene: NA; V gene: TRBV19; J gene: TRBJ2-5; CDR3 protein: CASSIIPGPETQYF; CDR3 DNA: TGTGCCAGTAGTATAATTCCGGGCCCAGAGACCCAGTACTTC
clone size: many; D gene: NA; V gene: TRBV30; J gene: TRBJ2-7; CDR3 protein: CAWSPEGAYEQYF; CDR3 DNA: TGTGCCTGGAGCCCCGAGGGGGCCTACGAGCAGTACTTC
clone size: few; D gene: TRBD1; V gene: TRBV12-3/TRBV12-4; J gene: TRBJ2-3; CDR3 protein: CASSLSTGAEGDTQYF; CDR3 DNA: TGTGCCAGCAGCTTGTCGACAGGGGCTGAGGGGGATACGCAGTATTTT
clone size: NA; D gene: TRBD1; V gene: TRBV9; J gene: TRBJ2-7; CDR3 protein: CASSPFRDSFYEQYF; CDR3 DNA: TGTGCCAGCAGCCCCTTTCGGGACAGTTTCTACGAGCAGTACTTC